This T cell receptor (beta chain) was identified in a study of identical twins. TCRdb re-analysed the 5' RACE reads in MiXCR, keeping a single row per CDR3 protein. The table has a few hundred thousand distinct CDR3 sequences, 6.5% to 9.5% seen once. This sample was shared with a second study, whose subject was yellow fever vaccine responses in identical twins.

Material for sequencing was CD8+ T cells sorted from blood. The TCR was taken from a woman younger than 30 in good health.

The CDR3 region has the DNA TGTGCCAGCAGCCTGAACCCCTCCGGGACTAGCAACGAGCAGTACTTC. Amino acids: CASSLNPSGTSNEQYF. V gene TRBV12-3 or TRBV12-4 combines with J gene TRBJ2-7, with 9 bases lining up with TRBD2. The CDR3 contains 16 residues. V was pared by 6 bases and J by 5 bases, with 14 bases of the junction left unmatched.